What follows is one T cell receptor (beta chain) and its context. No antigen is known for it. The data were obtained in a study of T cell responses to AZD1222 COVID-19 vaccine. Overall study results and limits: Following two doses of AZD1222, Spike-specific TCR breadth and depth rose.

Sequenced by immunoSEQ multiplex PCR; TCRdb stores in-frame clones only, minus some. The table lists around 140,000 clones, around 92% of them singletons. CDR1 LNHDA and CDR2 SQIVND come from the germline V gene (reference sequence). The CDR3 extends over 14 amino acids. Trimming stripped 4 bases from V and 0 bases from J, with 4 bases between. The chain uses TRBV19 and TRBJ2-6; D remains ambiguous. The clonotype was recovered from an adult who received the AZD1222 COVID-19 vaccine. Material: peripheral blood, obtained 28 days after the second AZD1222 dose. In nucleotides, the CDR3 is TGTGCCAGTAGTACCGGCTCTGGGGCCAACGTCCTGACTTTC. Translated: CASSTGSGANVLTF.